This is a list of T cell receptor beta chains from one sample in a study of response to subunit inactivated influenza vaccine. TCRdb fed the RT-PCR reads into MiXCR, producing one record per CDR3 protein. The sample has hundreds of thousands of distinct CDR3 sequences; approximately 14% are singletons. Sequencing was performed on PBMCs from blood, taken around two weeks before vaccination. These receptors originate from a man aged 45-60 years who received an inactivated influenza vaccine. Both conserved end residues are part of each CDR3. The D gene is left open where the match is weak. Clone size appears in some rows only: once, few, many, or a class for an expanded clone.

j_gene: TRBJ1-4
v_gene: TRBV7-6
d_gene: .
abundance: .
CDR3aa: CASSLESGVKLFF

j_gene: TRBJ2-3
v_gene: TRBV6-1
d_gene: .
abundance: few
CDR3aa: CASSQGVGSTDTQYF

j_gene: TRBJ2-1
v_gene: TRBV12-3/TRBV12-4
d_gene: TRBD1
abundance: many
CDR3aa: CASSWGQGKRYEQFF

j_gene: TRBJ1-2
v_gene: TRBV12-3/TRBV12-4
d_gene: TRBD1
abundance: .
CDR3aa: CASSLAGGGGPPGYTF

j_gene: TRBJ2-3
v_gene: TRBV27
d_gene: .
abundance: .
CDR3aa: CASSFDIQRSTDTQYF

j_gene: TRBJ2-1
v_gene: TRBV11-2
d_gene: TRBD2
abundance: few
CDR3aa: CASSLVGLAATPYNEQFF

j_gene: TRBJ1-2
v_gene: TRBV20-1
d_gene: .
abundance: .
CDR3aa: CSARPDYGYTF

j_gene: TRBJ2-7
v_gene: TRBV29-1
d_gene: .
abundance: few
CDR3aa: CSVEDGTTYEQYF

j_gene: TRBJ2-7
v_gene: TRBV29-1
d_gene: .
abundance: .
CDR3aa: CSVDASSVQYF

j_gene: TRBJ2-1
v_gene: TRBV12-3/TRBV12-4
d_gene: .
abundance: many
CDR3aa: CASGTGREQFF

j_gene: TRBJ2-2
v_gene: TRBV28
d_gene: TRBD2
abundance: few
CDR3aa: CASREGLAFNTGELFF

j_gene: TRBJ2-1
v_gene: TRBV12-3/TRBV12-4
d_gene: .
abundance: .
CDR3aa: CASSRIYGAGNEQFF

j_gene: TRBJ2-5
v_gene: TRBV7-2
d_gene: .
abundance: many
CDR3aa: CASSLRGGAGWGETQYF

j_gene: TRBJ2-1
v_gene: TRBV11-2
d_gene: .
abundance: many
CDR3aa: CASSPDRTIEQFF

j_gene: TRBJ2-1
v_gene: TRBV4-3
d_gene: TRBD1
abundance: .
CDR3aa: CASSQDRGLANEQFF

j_gene: TRBJ2-1
v_gene: TRBV5-5
d_gene: .
abundance: .
CDR3aa: CASSSEGRKSYNEQFF

j_gene: TRBJ1-2
v_gene: TRBV20-1
d_gene: .
abundance: few
CDR3aa: CSAATTNYGYTF

j_gene: TRBJ1-1
v_gene: TRBV5-1
d_gene: .
abundance: few
CDR3aa: CASSPTELNTEAFF

j_gene: TRBJ2-7
v_gene: TRBV3-1
d_gene: TRBD1
abundance: few
CDR3aa: CASSQDGQGYEQYF

j_gene: TRBJ1-5
v_gene: TRBV12-3/TRBV12-4
d_gene: .
abundance: .
CDR3aa: CASSFGTGQPQHF

j_gene: TRBJ2-7
v_gene: TRBV20-1
d_gene: TRBD2
abundance: .
CDR3aa: CRAPLAGGPYEQYF

j_gene: TRBJ2-3
v_gene: TRBV7-9
d_gene: .
abundance: few
CDR3aa: CASSFFRQGTDTQYF

j_gene: TRBJ2-5
v_gene: TRBV6-2/TRBV6-3
d_gene: TRBD2
abundance: .
CDR3aa: CASSLRTSGTGGETQYF

j_gene: TRBJ2-3
v_gene: TRBV7-2
d_gene: .
abundance: many
CDR3aa: CASSSKQRDTQYF

j_gene: TRBJ2-7
v_gene: TRBV20-1
d_gene: TRBD2
abundance: few
CDR3aa: CSASSSGTSYEQYF

j_gene: TRBJ1-6
v_gene: TRBV9
d_gene: .
abundance: .
CDR3aa: CASSVAFGSPLHF

j_gene: TRBJ2-7
v_gene: TRBV6-5
d_gene: .
abundance: .
CDR3aa: CASGSSTGLSEQYF

j_gene: TRBJ2-7
v_gene: TRBV25-1
d_gene: TRBD2
abundance: .
CDR3aa: CASTPSGGLNEQYF

j_gene: TRBJ2-7
v_gene: TRBV12-3/TRBV12-4
d_gene: .
abundance: few
CDR3aa: CASSSSFHTVVQYF

j_gene: TRBJ2-1
v_gene: TRBV12-3/TRBV12-4
d_gene: .
abundance: .
CDR3aa: CASSPAGTPSHEQFF

j_gene: TRBJ2-3
v_gene: TRBV24-1
d_gene: TRBD2
abundance: many
CDR3aa: CATSETGTSATDTQYF

j_gene: TRBJ2-3
v_gene: TRBV11-2
d_gene: TRBD2
abundance: .
CDR3aa: CASSPRLAVSTDTQYF

j_gene: TRBJ2-7
v_gene: TRBV12-3/TRBV12-4
d_gene: TRBD1
abundance: .
CDR3aa: CASSSTGTGSYEQYF

j_gene: TRBJ2-3
v_gene: TRBV11-2
d_gene: TRBD2
abundance: .
CDR3aa: CASSLRPSGSLEDTQYF

j_gene: TRBJ1-5
v_gene: TRBV12-3/TRBV12-4
d_gene: .
abundance: few
CDR3aa: CASSFGGPNQPQHF

j_gene: TRBJ2-3
v_gene: TRBV29-1
d_gene: TRBD2
abundance: few
CDR3aa: CSVELTSGYTDTQYF

j_gene: TRBJ2-4
v_gene: TRBV12-3/TRBV12-4
d_gene: TRBD2
abundance: few
CDR3aa: CASSSRLAGKYF

j_gene: TRBJ2-1
v_gene: TRBV7-2
d_gene: TRBD2
abundance: .
CDR3aa: CASSSTGTSGGYNEQFF

j_gene: TRBJ2-7
v_gene: TRBV28
d_gene: .
abundance: few
CDR3aa: CASRPPVSSYEQYF

j_gene: TRBJ1-2
v_gene: TRBV7-8
d_gene: .
abundance: many
CDR3aa: CASSSPLRADIGYTF

j_gene: TRBJ2-3
v_gene: TRBV7-8
d_gene: TRBD2
abundance: .
CDR3aa: CASSLKSGRAGDTQYF

j_gene: TRBJ1-1
v_gene: TRBV3-1
d_gene: .
abundance: .
CDR3aa: CASSQGQGRVEAFF

j_gene: TRBJ2-7
v_gene: TRBV14
d_gene: .
abundance: .
CDR3aa: CASSPSDGQTVYEQYF

j_gene: TRBJ2-1
v_gene: TRBV4-3
d_gene: TRBD2
abundance: few
CDR3aa: CASSHSAGTMYEQFF

j_gene: TRBJ2-3
v_gene: TRBV6-2/TRBV6-3
d_gene: TRBD1
abundance: many
CDR3aa: CASSPFMGTGGADTQYF

j_gene: TRBJ1-2
v_gene: TRBV7-9
d_gene: .
abundance: few
CDR3aa: CASSITVIPNYGYTF

j_gene: TRBJ2-1
v_gene: TRBV6-1
d_gene: TRBD2
abundance: .
CDR3aa: CASSESGGAFYEQFF